This section outlines one T cell receptor beta chain sequence together with its context. What it binds is not known. The CDR3 sequence is 15 residues long. V was cut by 1 base and J by 6 bases, with 13 bases left in between. Germline assignment: CDR1 MDHEN and CDR2 SYDVKM. This sample stems from a study of cytomegalovirus exposure and HLA in healthy donors. With 60 Vbeta and 13 Jbeta primers, the PCR was carried out. Assay used: immunoSEQ multiplex PCR; TCRdb lists only in-frame clones, some missing. Of some 90,000 clones in the sample, 75% to 80% were seen once. Study-level results: Among donors in an Asian-associated ancestry cluster, a later analysis reportedly found fewer N-insertions than the roughly 670-donor mean.

Input material: PBMCs. This chain joins TRBV28 and TRBJ1-5; a possible D gene is TRBD1 (5 bases). The source is a female donor in good health and CMV-seronegative. The CDR3 DNA reads TGTGCCAGCAGTTTATTCGGCAGGGATATTCAGCCCCAGCATTTT. Translating gives CASSLFGRDIQPQHF.